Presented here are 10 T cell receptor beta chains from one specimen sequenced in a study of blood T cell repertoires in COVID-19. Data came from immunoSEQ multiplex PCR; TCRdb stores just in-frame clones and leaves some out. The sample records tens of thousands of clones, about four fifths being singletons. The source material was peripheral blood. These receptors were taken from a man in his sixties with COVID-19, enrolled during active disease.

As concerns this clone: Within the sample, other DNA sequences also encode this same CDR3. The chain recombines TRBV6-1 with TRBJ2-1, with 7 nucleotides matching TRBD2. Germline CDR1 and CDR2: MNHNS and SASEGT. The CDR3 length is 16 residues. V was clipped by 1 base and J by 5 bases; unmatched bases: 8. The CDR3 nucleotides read TGTGCCAGCAGTGAAGTACTTTTAGCGGGTAACAATGAGCAGTTCTTC. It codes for CASSEVLLAGNNEQFF.

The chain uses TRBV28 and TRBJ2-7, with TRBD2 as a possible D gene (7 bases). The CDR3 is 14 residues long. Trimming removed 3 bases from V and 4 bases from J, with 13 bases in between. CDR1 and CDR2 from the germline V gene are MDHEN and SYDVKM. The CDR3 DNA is TGTGCCAGCAGTTTGGGGGGGCAAAGGTACGAGCAGTACTTC. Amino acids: CASSLGGQRYEQYF.

The CDR3 region is CASGSDTQETQYF. DNA for the CDR3: TGTGCCAGCGGATCAGACACTCAAGAGACCCAGTACTTC. The gene calls are TRBV27 and TRBJ2-5; D gene ambiguous. V lost 8 bases and J 2 bases, leaving 12 bases between the germline ends. The CDR3 extends over 13 amino acids. Germline loops: CDR1 MNHEY, CDR2 SMNVEV (reference sequence).

In nucleotides, the CDR3 is TGTGCCAGCAGCCAAGATCGACAGGGGGGACTAGCGGGAGGCTTCTACAATGAGCAGTTCTTC. Its translation is CASSQDRQGGLAGGFYNEQFF. The rearrangement uses TRBV4-2 and TRBJ2-1, with 15 nucleotides matching TRBD2. Germline loops: CDR1 LGHNA, CDR2 YNFKEQ. The CDR3 is made up of 21 amino acids. The V segment lost 0 bases and the J segment 3 bases; nucleotides outside the gene matches: 12.

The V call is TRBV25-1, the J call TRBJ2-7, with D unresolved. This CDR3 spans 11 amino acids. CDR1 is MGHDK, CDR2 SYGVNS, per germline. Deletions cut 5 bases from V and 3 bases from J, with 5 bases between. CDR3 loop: CASSSYYEQYF. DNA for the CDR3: TGTGCCAGCAGTTCCTACTACGAGCAGTACTTC.

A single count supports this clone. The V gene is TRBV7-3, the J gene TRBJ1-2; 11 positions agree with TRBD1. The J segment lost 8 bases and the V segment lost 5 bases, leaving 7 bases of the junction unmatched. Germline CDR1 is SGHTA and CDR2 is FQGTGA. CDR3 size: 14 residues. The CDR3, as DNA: TGTGCCAGCAGCCCAGGACAGGGGGCGAGGGGCTACACCTTC. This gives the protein CASSPGQGARGYTF.

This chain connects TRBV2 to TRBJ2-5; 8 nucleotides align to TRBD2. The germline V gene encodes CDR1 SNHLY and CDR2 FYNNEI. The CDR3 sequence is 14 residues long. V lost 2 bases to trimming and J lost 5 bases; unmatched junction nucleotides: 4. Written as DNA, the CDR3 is TGTGCCAGCAGTGAACGGCTAGCGGGCGAGACCCAGTACTTC. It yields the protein CASSERLAGETQYF.

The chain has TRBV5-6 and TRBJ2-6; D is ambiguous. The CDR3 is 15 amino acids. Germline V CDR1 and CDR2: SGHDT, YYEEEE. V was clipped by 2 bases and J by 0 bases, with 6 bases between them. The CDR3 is CASSFHHSGANVLTF. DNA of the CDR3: TGTGCCAGCAGCTTCCATCACTCTGGGGCCAACGTCCTGACTTTC.

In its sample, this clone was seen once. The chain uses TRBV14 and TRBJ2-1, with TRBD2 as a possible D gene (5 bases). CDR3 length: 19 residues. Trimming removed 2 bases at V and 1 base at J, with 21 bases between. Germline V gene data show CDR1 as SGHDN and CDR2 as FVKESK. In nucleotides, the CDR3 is TGTGCCAGCAGCCAAAACGGCTACCTACTACTAGAATCCTACAATGAGCAGTTCTTC. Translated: CASSQNGYLLLESYNEQFF.

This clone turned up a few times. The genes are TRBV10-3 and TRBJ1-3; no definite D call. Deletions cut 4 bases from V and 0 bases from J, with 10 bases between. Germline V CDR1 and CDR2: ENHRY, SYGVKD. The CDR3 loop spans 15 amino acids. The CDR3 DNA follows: TGTGCCATCAGTGGTCAGTCCGACTCTGGAAACACCATATATTTT. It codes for CAISGQSDSGNTIYF.